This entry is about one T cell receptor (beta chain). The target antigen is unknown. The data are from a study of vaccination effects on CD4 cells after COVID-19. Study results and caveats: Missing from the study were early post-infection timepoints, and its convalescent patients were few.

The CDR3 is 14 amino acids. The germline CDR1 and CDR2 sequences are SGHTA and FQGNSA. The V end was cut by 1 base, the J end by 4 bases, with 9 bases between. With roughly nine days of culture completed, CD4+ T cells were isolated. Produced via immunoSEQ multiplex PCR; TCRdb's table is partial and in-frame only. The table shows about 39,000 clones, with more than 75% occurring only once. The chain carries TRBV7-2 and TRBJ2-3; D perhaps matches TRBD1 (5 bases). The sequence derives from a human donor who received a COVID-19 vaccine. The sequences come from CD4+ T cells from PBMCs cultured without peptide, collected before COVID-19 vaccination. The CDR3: CASSLGRAPDTQYF. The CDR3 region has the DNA TGTGCCAGCAGCTTAGGCAGGGCCCCAGATACGCAGTATTTT.